Listed here are 5 T cell receptor beta chains from one sample, sequenced in a study of blood T cell repertoires in COVID-19. Data came from immunoSEQ multiplex PCR; TCRdb stores just in-frame clones and leaves some out. This sample has 150,000 to 200,000 clones, with approximately 89% found just once. The specimen sequenced was peripheral blood. These receptors all come from a man in his 70s with acute or convalescent COVID-19.

The V and J genes are TRBV19 and TRBJ1-5; D uncertain. V dropped 5 bases and J dropped 1 base, with 27 bases sitting between them. CDR1 and CDR2 (germline): LNHDA, SQIVND (reference sequence). CDR3 length: 20 amino acids. The DNA for the CDR3 is TGTGCCAGTAGTCCCGGGGTCAATGTCTCTTTTTTGGGCAGCAATCAGCCCCAGCATTTT. It codes for CASSPGVNVSFLGSNQPQHF.

The chain combines TRBV18 with TRBJ1-5; D gene uncertain. This CDR3 has 13 amino acids. Trimming removed 2 bases at V and 5 bases at J, with 7 bases between. In germline, CDR1 is KGHSH, CDR2 LQKENI. CDR3 loop: CASSPSTDQPQHF. Here the CDR3 DNA reads TGTGCCAGCTCACCAAGCACAGATCAGCCCCAGCATTTT.

The gene calls are TRBV10-3 and TRBJ1-2; the match to TRBD1 covers 8 bases. The CDR3 is made up of 14 amino acids. CDR1 is ENHRY and CDR2 is SYGVKD in the germline V gene. The V and J ends lost 6 bases and 1 base, in that order; junction bases with no gene match: 4. The CDR3: CAIREDRDNYGYTF. The CDR3 bases are TGTGCCATCAGGGAGGACAGGGATAACTATGGCTACACCTTC.

The V call is TRBV5-1, the J call TRBJ1-3, with D uncertain. V was shortened by 2 bases and J by 0 bases, with 9 bases between the two germline ends. The germline gives CDR1 SGHRS, CDR2 YFSETQ. The CDR3 length is 15 residues. In DNA form, the CDR3 reads TGCGCCAGCAGCTTCCAGTCAGACTCTGGAAACACCATATATTTT. It encodes CASSFQSDSGNTIYF.

The chain combines TRBV12-3 or TRBV12-4 with TRBJ2-3, with a possible D match to TRBD1 (5 bases). This CDR3 is 13 amino acids long. Trimming stripped 5 bases from V and 4 bases from J, with 10 bases between. CDR3 protein: CASSLQGADTQYF. CDR3 sequence (DNA): TGTGCCAGCAGTCTCCAGGGCGCAGATACGCAGTATTTT.